This T cell receptor (beta chain) was captured by sequencing in a study of CD8+CD57+ T cells in acquired aplastic anemia. Study summary: Sorted CD4+ and CD8+ cell DNA averaged roughly 3.2 ug.

TCR beta VDJ and CDR3 were profiled, and genomic DNA was the template. From the reads, TCRdb called clonotypes with MiXCR, one entry per CDR3 protein. The repertoire holds about 160,000 distinct CDR3 sequences, with about 64% as singletons. Patients included in sequencing had previously demonstrated CD8+CD57+ cell expansion by flow cytometry. Diagnosis of severe acquired aplastic anemia applied to all patients. The count of this clonotype is one. Antigen unknown. Trimming took off 1 base at V and 0 bases at J, with 12 bases between the two ends. This CDR3 comprises 16 residues. CDR1 is DFQATT, CDR2 SNEGSKA, per germline (reference sequence). Study findings and constraints: A set of around 30 CD8+ CDR3 sequences was shared between patients and controls, and these sequences appeared highly expressed in patients.

The sequence came from a human donor with aplastic anemia. What was sequenced was sorted CD4+, CD8+, or CD8+CD57+ T cells (not recorded which) from PBMCs. The genes are TRBV20-1 and TRBJ2-2; D may match TRBD1 or TRBD2 (5 bases each). Here the CDR3 DNA reads TGCAGTGCTAGAGTTTACTGGGGGTCGAACACCGGGGAGCTGTTTTTT. It translates to CSARVYWGSNTGELFF.